This passage covers 30 T cell receptor beta chains from one sample sequenced in a study of shared clonotypes between healthy human individuals. Sequenced by immunoSEQ multiplex PCR; TCRdb stores in-frame clones only, minus some. The sample consists of roughly 1,500,000 clones, just under 99% of them appearing once. The sequencing sample was made of naive CD4+ T cells sorted from blood. Subset of the sample: CD45RA+ positively selected. Receptor source: a man younger than 40 in good health.

The DNA for the CDR3 is TGCGCCAGCAGTCCTAGGTCCGCCAACCCCTACGAGCAGTACTTC. Protein: CASSPRSANPYEQYF. The V gene is TRBV10-2, the J gene TRBJ2-7; D is unresolved. Germline CDR1 is WSHSY and CDR2 is SAAADI. The V end was cut by 5 bases, the J end by 2 bases, with 16 bases between. The CDR3 has 15 amino acids.

This clone is a singleton in its sample. V usage is TRBV2 and J usage is TRBJ2-5; D not resolved. The V gene's germline CDR1 is SNHLY and CDR2 FYNNEI. Trimming took off 4 bases at V and 5 bases at J, with 11 bases between the two ends. The CDR3 sequence is 13 residues long. This CDR3 reads CASSAGLDETQYF. For the CDR3, the DNA is TGTGCCAGCAGTGCCGGGCTCGACGAGACCCAGTACTTC.

The V gene is TRBV5-1, the J gene TRBJ2-1; 13 bases are shared with TRBD2. Unmatched junction bases numbered 1, after V lost 2 bases and J lost 8 bases. The CDR3 runs 14 residues. Germline CDR1 reads SGHRS; CDR2 reads YFSETQ. The CDR3 bases are TGCGCCAGCAGCTTACTAGCGGGAGGGTATGAGCAGTTCTTC. The encoded protein is CASSLLAGGYEQFF. Drawing the rest from reference TRBV5-1 and TRBJ2-1, the complete variable domain is KAGVTQTPRYLIKTRGQQVTLSCSPISGHRSVSWYQQTPGQGLQFLFEYFSETQRNKGNFPGRFSGRQFSNSRSEMNVSTLELGDSALYLCASSLLAGGYEQFFGPGTRLTVL.

The rearrangement uses TRBV18 and TRBJ1-2, with 8 positions matching TRBD1. Germline trimming cut 1 base from V and 3 bases from J; bases unmatched to any gene: 4. Germline values: CDR1 KGHSH, CDR2 LQKENI. The length of the CDR3 is 15 residues. The CDR3 here is CASSPLETGDYGYTF. CDR3 nucleotides: TGTGCCAGCTCACCACTGGAGACAGGGGACTATGGCTACACCTTC. The whole variable domain, filled in from reference TRBV18 and TRBJ1-2, reads NAGVMQNPRHLVRRRGQEARLRCSPMKGHSHVYWYRQLPEEGLKFMVYLQKENIIDESGMPKERFSAEFPKEGPSILRIQQVVRGDSAAYFCASSPLETGDYGYTFGSGTRLTVV.

CDR3 loop: CASSYKGVSDEKLFF. Written as DNA, the CDR3 is TGTGCCAGCAGCTATAAAGGAGTCAGCGATGAAAAACTGTTTTTT. The V gene is TRBV7-9, the J gene TRBJ1-4; no definite D call. Germline V lookup: CDR1 SEHNR, CDR2 FQNEAQ (reference sequence). CDR3 length: 15 amino acids. With 4 bases removed from V and 6 bases from J, the gap between germline ends came to 15 bases.

This clone was picked up a small number of times. The chain uses TRBV28 and TRBJ1-2; maybe TRBD1 (6 bases). CDR3 length: 13 amino acids. Trimming shortened V by 2 bases and J by 4 bases, and 8 bases separated the two germline ends. CDR1 is MDHEN, CDR2 SYDVKM, per germline. CDR3 protein: CASSLGQSYGYTF. CDR3 bases: TGTGCCAGCAGTTTAGGACAGTCCTATGGCTACACCTTC.

The V and J genes are TRBV5-6 and TRBJ2-1, with 8 bases identical to TRBD1. V shed 4 bases, J shed 9 bases, and the junction held 3 bases outside the gene matches. The CDR3 contains 12 residues. The germline gives CDR1 SGHDT, CDR2 YYEEEE. CDR3 amino acids: CASSPGTGEQFF. The DNA of the CDR3 is TGTGCCAGCAGCCCGGGGACAGGTGAGCAGTTCTTC.

V and J are TRBV5-4 and TRBJ2-1, with TRBD2 matching 16 bases. The CDR3 is 17 amino acids. V lost 1 base to trimming and J lost 5 bases; unmatched junction nucleotides: 3. The germline gives CDR1 SGHNT, CDR2 YYREEE (reference sequence). The CDR3 DNA reads TGTGCCAGCAGCTTGCCGGGACTAGCGGGAGGGAACAATGAGCAGTTCTTC. Translation gives CASSLPGLAGGNNEQFF. The full variable domain, in which reference TRBV5-4 and TRBJ2-1 provide the parts outside the CDR3, is ETGVTQSPTHLIKTRGQQVTLRCSSQSGHNTVSWYQQALGQGPQFIFQYYREEENGRGNFPPRFSGLQFPNYSSELNVNALELDDSALYLCASSLPGLAGGNNEQFFGPGTRLTVL.

J is TRBJ2-7 and V is TRBV29-1; no clear D gene. The CDR3 runs 12 residues. Trimming shortened V by 4 bases and J by 3 bases, and 10 bases separated the two germline ends. Per the germline V gene, CDR1 is SQVTM and CDR2 is ANQGSEA. In nucleotides, the CDR3 is TGCAGCGTTGTCCCAGCAGGCTACGAGCAGTACTTC. Translating it yields CSVVPAGYEQYF.

The chain joins TRBV19 to TRBJ2-7; 8 bases are shared with TRBD2. CDR1 is LNHDA and CDR2 is SQIVND in the germline V gene (reference sequence). This CDR3 has 14 amino acids. Losses at the gene ends were 4 bases for V and 0 bases for J; bases not matched to a gene: 2. CDR3 sequence: CASSTGGSSYEQYF. The CDR3 DNA reads TGTGCCAGTAGTACGGGAGGGAGCTCCTACGAGCAGTACTTC. Full variable domain (rest looked up from reference TRBV19 and TRBJ2-7): DGGITQSPKYLFRKEGQNVTLSCEQNLNHDAMYWYRQDPGQGLRLIYYSQIVNDFQKGDIAEGYSVSREKKESFPLTVTSAQKNPTAFYLCASSTGGSSYEQYFGPGTRLTVT.

The CDR3 DNA reads TGTGCCAGCAGCTTGAGACAGGGGGTTGGAAGCGAGCAGTACTTC. Translating gives CASSLRQGVGSEQYF. The chain recombines TRBV7-9 with TRBJ2-7; 9 bases are shared with TRBD1. V lost 3 bases and J lost 6; bases outside the gene matches: 9. This CDR3 has 15 residues. Germline values: CDR1 SEHNR, CDR2 FQNEAQ (reference sequence).

The CDR3 region has the DNA TGTGCCAGCAGTTTAGTGCAGGGTTTCGGTCAGCCCCAGCATTTT. Protein product: CASSLVQGFGQPQHF. The chain employs TRBV28 and TRBJ1-5, with D perhaps matching TRBD1 (5 bases). V was clipped by 2 bases and J by 6 bases, with 14 bases between them. There are 15 residues in the CDR3. Germline lookup yields CDR1 MDHEN and CDR2 SYDVKM.

A single count supports this clone. The chain has TRBV5-1 and TRBJ1-2, with 7 bases fitting TRBD1. This CDR3 contains 13 residues. Looked up from germline, CDR1 is SGHRS and CDR2 is YFSETQ. The V gene end was trimmed by 4 bases and the J gene end by 7 bases; junction bases not matched to a gene: 7. The CDR3 DNA is TGCGCCAGCAGCAGAGACAGGGTCAGTGGCTACACCTTC. Amino acid sequence: CASSRDRVSGYTF.

The V and J genes are TRBV27 and TRBJ2-1; a weak D match, TRBD2 (5 bases). V was clipped by 4 bases and J by 6 bases, with 16 bases between them. The CDR3 extends over 15 amino acids. From germline, CDR1 is MNHEY and CDR2 SMNVEV (reference sequence). For the CDR3, the DNA is TGTGCCAGCAGTTCCGCCCGGCTAGCCGGCAATGAGCAGTTCTTC. Translated: CASSSARLAGNEQFF.

V gene TRBV30 combines with J gene TRBJ2-2; 8 nucleotides agree with TRBD2. The trim removed 0 bases at V and 6 bases at J, leaving 12 bases unmatched. The CDR3 totals 17 residues. CDR1 GTSNPN and CDR2 SVGIG come from the germline V gene (reference sequence). The CDR3 DNA follows: TGTGCCTGGAGTGTAAGCAGGCCGGGACTAGTGGCCGGGGAGCTGTTTTTT. Amino acids: CAWSVSRPGLVAGELFF.

The J gene is TRBJ1-3, the V gene TRBV25-1; D is perhaps TRBD1 (5 bases). V was trimmed by 5 bases and J by 0 bases, leaving 5 bases between them. Germline V CDR1 and CDR2: MGHDK, SYGVNS. The length of the CDR3 is 13 residues. The CDR3 sequence is CASSQGSGNTIYF. Here the CDR3 DNA reads TGTGCCAGCAGTCAGGGCTCTGGAAACACCATATATTTT.

V is TRBV2 and J is TRBJ2-1; D ambiguous. The CDR3 is 13 residues long. Germline lookup yields CDR1 SNHLY and CDR2 FYNNEI. V was pared by 7 bases and J by 6 bases, with 13 bases between. CDR3 bases: TGTGCCAGCACCAGTGGGGATAGCAATGAGCAGTTCTTC. It specifies CASTSGDSNEQFF.

The chain is built from TRBV19 and TRBJ2-7, with TRBD2 matching over 8 bases. Germline-derived CDR1 and CDR2 are LNHDA and SQIVND (reference sequence). With V trimmed by 1 base and J by 3 bases, 14 bases remained unmatched. This CDR3 has 18 residues. The DNA for the CDR3 is TGTGCCAGTAGTATAGCCCTAGCGGGCTCAATAGGACGCTACGAGCAGTACTTC. It yields the protein CASSIALAGSIGRYEQYF.

The rearrangement joins TRBV7-8 to TRBJ2-7; D is undetermined. Trimming shortened V by 4 bases and J by 3 bases, and 4 bases separated the two germline ends. Germline assignment: CDR1 SGHVS and CDR2 FQNEAQ. The CDR3 extends over 11 amino acids. The CDR3 DNA sequence: TGTGCCAGCAGCTCCTACTACGAGCAGTACTTC. This codes for CASSSYYEQYF.

This clone was seen only once. The V call is TRBV11-2, the J call TRBJ1-1; D is perhaps TRBD1 (6 bases). CDR3 length: 15 amino acids. Germline V gene data show CDR1 as SGHAT and CDR2 as FQNNGV. With 4 bases removed from V and 0 bases from J, the gap between germline ends came to 12 bases. DNA of the CDR3: TGTGCCAGCAGCTCACGGACAGACATGAACACTGAAGCTTTCTTT. As protein: CASSSRTDMNTEAFF.

The V gene is TRBV4-3, the J gene TRBJ2-7; tentatively, D is TRBD2 (6 bases). The germline V gene encodes CDR1 LGHNA and CDR2 YSLEER. V was trimmed by 1 base and J by 6 bases, leaving 25 bases between them. The CDR3 contains 18 residues. The CDR3 protein is CASSQGFWVDGGAPEQYF. The CDR3 bases are TGCGCCAGCAGCCAAGGGTTTTGGGTAGACGGGGGAGCCCCCGAGCAGTACTTC.

Worth noting for this clone: One end of the junction varies from germline; a read error may be responsible. V gene TRBV11-2 combines with J gene TRBJ2-5, with D perhaps matching TRBD2 (6 bases). The CDR3 spans 12 residues. Germline V gene lookup returns CDR1 SGHAT and CDR2 FQNNGV. The DNA of the CDR3 is TGTGCCAGCAGATCCGCCTCACCCGGACTAAACTTC. The encoded protein is CASRSASPGLNF.

The chain uses TRBV2 and TRBJ1-3; D is perhaps TRBD1 (6 bases). Germline V gene sequence: CDR1 SNHLY, CDR2 FYNNEI. Trimming took 8 bases from V and 0 from J, leaving 11 bases between them. The CDR3 loop spans 14 amino acids. This CDR3 reads CASRDTSSGNTIYF. The DNA of the CDR3 is TGTGCCAGCCGGGACACCAGCTCTGGAAACACCATATATTTT.

The rearrangement links TRBV9 to TRBJ2-3; a possible D gene is TRBD2 (6 bases). Trimming took off 1 base at V and 7 bases at J, with 10 bases between the two ends. CDR1 SGDLS and CDR2 YYNGEE come from the germline V gene. The CDR3 has 13 amino acids. The CDR3 spells CASSVTAGNTQYF. The CDR3 nucleotides read TGTGCCAGCAGCGTAACTGCGGGGAATACGCAGTATTTT.

The gene calls are TRBV20-1 and TRBJ2-5; D unclear. Germline loops: CDR1 DFQATT, CDR2 SNEGSKA (reference sequence). This CDR3 has 10 residues. V was clipped by 3 bases and J by 7 bases, with 6 bases between them. CDR3 DNA sequence: TGCAGTGCTAGCTCGGGGACCCAGTACTTC. Amino acid sequence: CSASSGTQYF.

Remarks on this clone: Additional DNA sequences in this sample encode the identical CDR3. The chain combines TRBV20-1 with TRBJ1-4, with D uncertain. This CDR3 region has 11 residues. Germline V gives CDR1 DFQATT, CDR2 SNEGSKA (reference sequence). V was trimmed by 3 bases and J by 5 bases, leaving 4 bases between them. This CDR3 is CSASENEKLFF. The DNA of the CDR3 is TGCAGTGCTAGCGAGAATGAAAAACTGTTTTTT.

The chain recombines TRBV29-1 with TRBJ1-1; TRBD1 might be the D (6 bases). CDR3 length: 13 amino acids. V lost 7 bases to trimming and J lost 0 bases, with 12 bases between them. Germline values: CDR1 SQVTM, CDR2 ANQGSEA. The CDR3 coding sequence is TGCAGCGCCCAGGGACAAATGAACACTGAAGCTTTCTTT. This codes for CSAQGQMNTEAFF.

The chain recombines TRBV2 with TRBJ2-7, with TRBD1 as a possible D gene (5 bases). The CDR3 loop spans 14 amino acids. Germline V gene data show CDR1 as SNHLY and CDR2 as FYNNEI. V lost 6 bases to trimming and J lost 0 bases, with 12 bases between them. CDR3 in DNA: TGTGCCAGCAGGAGCAGGGTTGACTCCTACGAGCAGTACTTC. Residues: CASRSRVDSYEQYF.

The genes are TRBV5-1 and TRBJ1-2, with D possibly matching TRBD1 (6 bases). CDR1 and CDR2 from the germline V gene are SGHRS and YFSETQ. Trimming left V 4 bases short and J 4 bases short, with 11 bases between. The CDR3 is 13 residues long. Here the CDR3 reads CASSRQEIYGYTF. The CDR3 DNA follows: TGCGCCAGCAGCCGACAGGAGATCTATGGCTACACCTTC.

This rearrangement joins TRBV14 to TRBJ2-1; D is perhaps TRBD2 (5 bases). CDR3 size: 13 residues. V was shortened by 0 bases and J by 6 bases, with 6 bases between the two germline ends. Germline CDR1 is SGHDN and CDR2 is FVKESK. CDR3 nucleotide sequence: TGTGCCAGCAGCCAAGATCTAGCCAATGAGCAGTTCTTC. It specifies CASSQDLANEQFF.